The 15 T cell receptor beta chains in this list originate from one sample, sequenced in a study of blood T cell repertoires in COVID-19 (dated by TCRdb to 2019 to 2021). The library was obtained by the immunoSEQ multiplex PCR assay. In its TCRdb copy, this immuneACCESS table keeps in-frame sequences only and misses some clones. Where compared with another copy, unresolved V genes explain less than half of these, and the others have no known cause. This sample has hundreds of thousands of clones in its table, and about 73% of those were observed once. In total, the top ten clones hold around 3.4% of the sample. Material: peripheral blood. These receptor sequences come from an elderly woman with acute or convalescent COVID-19.

The chain recombines TRBV4-2 with TRBJ1-4; D gene unclear. This CDR3 is built from 15 residues. V gave up 1 base and J gave up 4 bases, with 10 bases separating them. The germline V gene encodes CDR1 LGHNA and CDR2 YNFKEQ. CDR3 protein: CASSQGAGNNEKLFF. The CDR3 nucleotides are TGTGCCAGCAGCCAAGGGGCGGGAAATAATGAAAAACTGTTTTTT.

This clone was seen only a few times. The rearrangement links TRBV27 to TRBJ1-1; possible D gene TRBD1, 6 bases. Germline V CDR1 and CDR2: MNHEY, SMNVEV (reference sequence). This CDR3 has 14 residues. With 9 bases removed from V and 6 bases from J, the gap between germline ends came to 20 bases. CDR3 amino acids: CARRKDRPRAEAFF. The CDR3 coding sequence is TGTGCCAGACGGAAAGACAGGCCTAGGGCTGAAGCTTTCTTT.

V gene TRBV4-1 combines with J gene TRBJ2-2, with a possible D match to TRBD2 (6 bases). The length of the CDR3 is 17 residues. Germline V gives CDR1 MGHRA, CDR2 YSYEKL. The germline V and J ends were trimmed by 1 base and 2 bases, with 14 bases remaining between them. The CDR3 spells CASSQVGLAINTGELFF. The CDR3 DNA is TGCGCCAGCAGCCAAGTAGGCCTAGCGATAAACACCGGGGAGCTGTTTTTT.

This clone has a single count. The chain is built from TRBV4-1 and TRBJ2-7; 9 positions agree with TRBD2. The CDR3 is 16 residues long. Looked up from germline, CDR1 is MGHRA and CDR2 is YSYEKL. The V segment lost 4 bases and the J segment 4 bases; nucleotides outside the gene matches: 11. The CDR3 sequence: CASSPLGLAGRYEQYF. For the CDR3, the DNA is TGCGCCAGCAGCCCCCTGGGGCTAGCGGGAAGGTACGAGCAGTACTTC.

A single count supports this clone. J is TRBJ1-2 and V is TRBV3-1 (or the pseudogene TRBV3-2); 8 nucleotides line up with TRBD1. The germline CDR1 and CDR2 sequences are LGHDT and YNNKEL (reference sequence). V lost 2 bases and J lost 7; bases outside the gene matches: 6. This CDR3 is built from 14 residues. The DNA for the CDR3 is TGTGCCAGCAGCCAACAGGGGGCTTCCTCTGGCTACACCTTC. This codes for CASSQQGASSGYTF.

The J gene is TRBJ2-5, the V gene TRBV6-5; no firm D call. V gave up 2 bases and J gave up 7 bases, with 14 bases separating them. CDR1 MNHEY and CDR2 SVGAGI come from the germline V gene. The CDR3 loop spans 14 amino acids. The CDR3 DNA sequence: TGTGCCAGCAGTTACGACGTTCGGAGTGGGACCCAGTACTTC. Its protein product is CASSYDVRSGTQYF.

The genes are TRBV6-5 and TRBJ1-2, with 10 bases aligning to TRBD1. CDR1 and CDR2 (germline): MNHEY, SVGAGI. CDR3 length equals 16 residues. V trimming: 0 bases; J trimming: 8 bases; junction bases outside the gene matches: 9. CDR3 protein: CASSYSPGQGFQGYTF. CDR3 bases: TGTGCCAGCAGTTACTCCCCGGGACAGGGGTTCCAGGGCTACACCTTC.

This rearrangement joins TRBV19 to TRBJ1-2, with unresolved D. Germline CDR1 is LNHDA and CDR2 is SQIVND (reference sequence). Trimming left V 3 bases short and J 4 bases short, with 24 bases between. This CDR3 region has 18 residues. The CDR3 region is CASSIRGIAGPPVYGYTF. In nucleotides, the CDR3 is TGTGCCAGTAGTATCCGAGGGATAGCGGGCCCACCGGTCTATGGCTACACCTTC.

This sequence joins TRBV5-6 and TRBJ2-4; no clear D. The CDR3 totals 15 residues. CDR1 and CDR2 (germline): SGHDT, YYEEEE. V was pared by 6 bases and J by 0 bases, with 13 bases between. The CDR3 DNA reads as TGTGCCAGCACCTTTTGGAGTTTAGCCAAAAACATTCAGTACTTC. Translating gives CASTFWSLAKNIQYF.

The CDR3 nucleotides read TGTGCCAGCAGACTACAGGGGGGAAATGGCTACACCTTC. Amino acids: CASRLQGGNGYTF. The chain has TRBV7-9 and TRBJ1-2, with TRBD1 matching 8 bases. This CDR3 contains 13 residues. Germline values: CDR1 SEHNR, CDR2 FQNEAQ (reference sequence). With V trimmed by 6 bases and J by 6 bases, 6 bases remained unmatched. Full variable domain (outside the CDR3, taken from reference TRBV7-9 and TRBJ1-2): DTGVSQNPRHKITKRGQNVTFRCDPISEHNRLYWYRQTLGQGPEFLTYFQNEAQLEKSRLLSDRFSAERPKGSFSTLEIQRTEQGDSAMYLCASRLQGGNGYTFGSGTRLTVV.

The chain has TRBV5-1 and TRBJ2-1; 10 bases fit TRBD2. After removal of 4 bases from V and 8 bases from J, the junction contained 9 bases not matched to a gene. CDR1 is SGHRS and CDR2 is YFSETQ in the germline V gene. The CDR3 runs 15 residues. CDR3 in amino acids: CASSTPTSGMDEQFF. Here the CDR3 DNA reads TGCGCCAGCAGCACCCCCACTAGCGGGATGGATGAGCAGTTCTTC.

The rearrangement links TRBV27 to TRBJ1-6; 9 bases are a match to TRBD1. The CDR3 contains 16 residues. V was clipped by 6 bases and J by 7 bases; unmatched bases: 10. Germline V gene lookup returns CDR1 MNHEY and CDR2 SMNVEV (reference sequence). CDR3 amino acids: CASRIDVGQGNSPLHF. The CDR3, as DNA: TGTGCCAGCAGGATCGACGTGGGACAGGGAAATTCACCCCTCCACTTT.

The V gene is TRBV10-2, the J gene TRBJ1-4; 12 bases match TRBD1. This CDR3 has 15 residues. V lost 3 bases and J lost 15; bases outside the gene matches: 11. CDR1 is WSHSY, CDR2 SAAADI, per germline. This CDR3 reads CASSDGRDRGQKVFF. CDR3 sequence (DNA): TGCGCCAGCAGTGACGGAAGGGACAGGGGGCAAAAGGTGTTTTTT.

The chain joins TRBV2 to TRBJ2-7; TRBD2 agrees at 14 bases. Germline CDR1 SNHLY, CDR2 FYNNEI. The CDR3 is made up of 14 amino acids. The trim removed 6 bases at V and 3 bases at J, leaving 1 base unmatched. CDR3 in DNA: TGTGCCAGCAGGGGGACTAGCGGGAGCTACGAGCAGTACTTC. Protein: CASRGTSGSYEQYF.

This clone was counted only a few times. V gene TRBV5-1 combines with J gene TRBJ1-2; D gene ambiguous. Per germline, CDR1 SGHRS and CDR2 YFSETQ. V lost 1 base and J lost 8, with 12 bases in between. This CDR3 contains 13 residues. The CDR3 DNA sequence: TGCGCCAGCAGCTTGAACCCGGGGAGCGGCTACACCTTC. Translated: CASSLNPGSGYTF.